Sequencing of this T cell receptor beta chain was carried out in a study of long-term antiretroviral therapy in people with HIV. Sequencing relied on immunoSEQ assay v3.0, run at survey level. Assay used: immunoSEQ multiplex PCR; TCRdb lists only in-frame clones, some missing. The sample yields around 4,500 clones, more than 75% seen once. CDR3 length: 14 amino acids. Germline V gene sequence: CDR1 SGHKS, CDR2 YYEKEE (reference sequence). Trimming cost V 1 base and J 2 bases, with 10 bases left between them. Sequencing was performed on unsorted PBMCs, taken 1.3 years after starting antiretroviral therapy. The TCR comes from a woman between 50 and 59 years old with HIV. The chain is built from TRBV5-5 and TRBJ2-7, with D unclear. The CDR3 DNA reads TGTGCCAGCAGCTTGCTTGCAGGAACCTACGAGCAGTACGTC. It specifies CASSLLAGTYEQYV.